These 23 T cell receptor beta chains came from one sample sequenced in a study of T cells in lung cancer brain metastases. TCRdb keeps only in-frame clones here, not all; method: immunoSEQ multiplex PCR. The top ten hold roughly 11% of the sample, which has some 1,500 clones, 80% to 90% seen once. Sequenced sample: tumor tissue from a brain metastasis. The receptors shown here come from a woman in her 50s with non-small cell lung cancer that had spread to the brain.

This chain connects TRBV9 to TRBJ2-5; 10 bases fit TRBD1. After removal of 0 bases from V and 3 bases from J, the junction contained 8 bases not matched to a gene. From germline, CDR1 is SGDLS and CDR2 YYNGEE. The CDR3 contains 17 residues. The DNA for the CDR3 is TGTGCCAGCAGCGTAGATTCCGGACAGGGGGTCAAAGAGACCCAGTACTTC. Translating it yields CASSVDSGQGVKETQYF.

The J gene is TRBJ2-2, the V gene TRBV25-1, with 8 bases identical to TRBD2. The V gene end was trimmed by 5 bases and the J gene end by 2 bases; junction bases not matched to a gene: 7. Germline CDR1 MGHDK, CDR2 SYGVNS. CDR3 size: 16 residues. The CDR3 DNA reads TGTGCCAGCAGTTTAGTCGGGAGGGGTAACACCGGGGAGCTGTTTTTT. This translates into CASSLVGRGNTGELFF.

The CDR3 sequence is CASSLRTANTEAFF. CDR3 in DNA: TGTGCCAGCAGCTTAAGGACAGCGAACACTGAAGCTTTCTTT. The V call is TRBV11-2, the J call TRBJ1-1; tentative D call: TRBD1 (6 bases). Germline V gene lookup returns CDR1 SGHAT and CDR2 FQNNGV. V lost 2 bases, J lost 1 base, and 8 bases lay in between. The CDR3 has 14 residues.

The CDR3 loop is CASSLSGNQPQHF. The CDR3 DNA is TGTGCCAGCAGCTTATCAGGAAATCAGCCCCAGCATTTT. The chain couples TRBV7-9 to TRBJ1-5; D is unclear. The CDR3 spans 13 residues. The ends were cut back, 2 bases at V and 4 bases at J, with 6 bases in the middle. Germline V gene data show CDR1 as SEHNR and CDR2 as FQNEAQ (reference sequence).

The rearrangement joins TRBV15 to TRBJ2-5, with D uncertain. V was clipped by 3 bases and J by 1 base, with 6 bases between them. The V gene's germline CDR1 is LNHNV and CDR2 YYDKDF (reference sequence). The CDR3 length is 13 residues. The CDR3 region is CATSRSSQETQYF. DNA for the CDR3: TGTGCCACCAGCAGGTCAAGCCAAGAGACCCAGTACTTC.

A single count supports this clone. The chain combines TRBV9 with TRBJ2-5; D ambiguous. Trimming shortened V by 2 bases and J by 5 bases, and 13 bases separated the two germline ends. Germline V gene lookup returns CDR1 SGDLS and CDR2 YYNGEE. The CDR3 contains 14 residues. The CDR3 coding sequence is TGTGCCAGCAGCGTCCTGTGGTTTTCGGAGACCCAGTACTTC. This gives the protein CASSVLWFSETQYF.

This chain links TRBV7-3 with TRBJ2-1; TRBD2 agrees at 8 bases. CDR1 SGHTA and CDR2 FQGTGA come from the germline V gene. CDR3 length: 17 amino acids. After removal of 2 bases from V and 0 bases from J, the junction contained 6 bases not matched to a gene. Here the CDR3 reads CASSLEGSGSSYNEQFF. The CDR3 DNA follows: TGTGCCAGCAGCTTAGAGGGGAGCGGGAGCTCCTACAATGAGCAGTTCTTC. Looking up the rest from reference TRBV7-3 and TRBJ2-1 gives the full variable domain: GAGVSQTPSNKVTEKGKYVELRCDPISGHTALYWYRQSLGQGPEFLIYFQGTGAADDSGLPNDRFFAVRPEGSVSTLKIQRTERGDSAVYLCASSLEGSGSSYNEQFFGPGTRLTVL.

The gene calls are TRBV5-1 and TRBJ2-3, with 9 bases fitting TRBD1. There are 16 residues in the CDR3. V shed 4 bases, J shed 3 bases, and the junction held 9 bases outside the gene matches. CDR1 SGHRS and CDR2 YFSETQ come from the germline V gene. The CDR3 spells CASSLGQGRPTDTQYF. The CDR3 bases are TGCGCCAGCAGCCTTGGACAGGGGCGACCAACAGATACGCAGTATTTT.

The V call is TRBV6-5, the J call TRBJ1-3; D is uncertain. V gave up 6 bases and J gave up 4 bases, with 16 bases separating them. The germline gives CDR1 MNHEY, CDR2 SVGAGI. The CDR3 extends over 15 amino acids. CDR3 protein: CASSPGWAGGNTIYF. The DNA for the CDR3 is TGTGCCAGCAGCCCGGGGTGGGCAGGAGGAAACACCATATATTTT.

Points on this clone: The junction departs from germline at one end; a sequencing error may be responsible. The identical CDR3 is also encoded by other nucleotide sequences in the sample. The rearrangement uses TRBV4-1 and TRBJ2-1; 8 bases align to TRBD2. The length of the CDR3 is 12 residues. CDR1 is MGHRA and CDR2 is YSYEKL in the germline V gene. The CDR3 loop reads CASRGLDNEQFF. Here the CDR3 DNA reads TGTGCCAGCAGGGGACTAGACAATGAGCAGTTCTTC.

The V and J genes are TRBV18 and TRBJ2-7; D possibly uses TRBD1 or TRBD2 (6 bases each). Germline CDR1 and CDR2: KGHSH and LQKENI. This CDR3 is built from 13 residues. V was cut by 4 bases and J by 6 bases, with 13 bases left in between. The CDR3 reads CASSQGGLGEQYF. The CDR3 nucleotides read TGTGCCAGCTCACAGGGGGGCCTCGGCGAGCAGTACTTC.

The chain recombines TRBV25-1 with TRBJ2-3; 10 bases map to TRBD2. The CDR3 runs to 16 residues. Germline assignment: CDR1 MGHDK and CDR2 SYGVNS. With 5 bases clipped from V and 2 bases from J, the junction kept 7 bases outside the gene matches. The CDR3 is CASSSGTSGNTDTQYF. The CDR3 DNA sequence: TGTGCCAGCAGTTCCGGAACTAGCGGGAACACAGATACGCAGTATTTT.

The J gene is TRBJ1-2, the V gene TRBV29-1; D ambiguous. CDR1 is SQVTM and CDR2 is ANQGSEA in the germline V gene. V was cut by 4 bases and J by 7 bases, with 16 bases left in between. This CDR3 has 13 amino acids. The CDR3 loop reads CSVGRPRSGGYTF. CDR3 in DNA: TGCAGCGTTGGTCGGCCAAGAAGCGGTGGCTACACCTTC.

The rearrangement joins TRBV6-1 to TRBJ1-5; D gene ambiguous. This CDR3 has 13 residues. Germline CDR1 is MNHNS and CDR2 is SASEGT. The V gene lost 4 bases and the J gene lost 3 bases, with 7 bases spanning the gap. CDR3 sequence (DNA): TGTGCCAGCAGTGGCCAGCTCAATCAGCCCCAGCATTTT. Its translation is CASSGQLNQPQHF.

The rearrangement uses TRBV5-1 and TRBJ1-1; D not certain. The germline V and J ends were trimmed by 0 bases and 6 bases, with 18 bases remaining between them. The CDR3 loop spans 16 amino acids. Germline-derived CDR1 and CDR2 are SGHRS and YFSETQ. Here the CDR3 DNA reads TGCGCCAGCAGCTTGGGCTGGACCGCCCTAGGACCTGAAGCTTTCTTT. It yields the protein CASSLGWTALGPEAFF.

The CDR3 is CAIRTRVNTEAFF. The CDR3 coding sequence is TGTGCCATCAGGACGCGGGTGAACACTGAAGCTTTCTTT. The V and J genes are TRBV10-3 and TRBJ1-1; no clear D. The germline V and J ends were trimmed by 6 bases and 0 bases, with 8 bases remaining between them. This CDR3 has 13 residues. Germline V lookup: CDR1 ENHRY, CDR2 SYGVKD.

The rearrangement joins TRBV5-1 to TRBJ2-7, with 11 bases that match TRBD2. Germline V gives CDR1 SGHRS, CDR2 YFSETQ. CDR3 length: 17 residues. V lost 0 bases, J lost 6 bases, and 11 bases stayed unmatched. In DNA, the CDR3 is TGCGCCAGCAGCTTGGTCCTAGCGGGAGGCCCATCGGGCGAGCAGTACTTC. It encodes CASSLVLAGGPSGEQYF.

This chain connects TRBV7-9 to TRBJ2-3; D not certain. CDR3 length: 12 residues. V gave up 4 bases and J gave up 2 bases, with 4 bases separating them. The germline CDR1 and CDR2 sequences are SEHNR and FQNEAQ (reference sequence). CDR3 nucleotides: TGTGCCAGCAGCTCAAACACAGATACGCAGTATTTT. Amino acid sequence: CASSSNTDTQYF.

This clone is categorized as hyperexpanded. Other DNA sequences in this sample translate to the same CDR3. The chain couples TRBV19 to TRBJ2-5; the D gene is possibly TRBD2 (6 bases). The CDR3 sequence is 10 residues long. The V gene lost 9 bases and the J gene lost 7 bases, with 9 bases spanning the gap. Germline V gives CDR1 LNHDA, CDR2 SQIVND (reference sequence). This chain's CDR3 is CASGRGTQYF. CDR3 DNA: TGTGCCAGCGGGCGGGGGACCCAGTACTTC.

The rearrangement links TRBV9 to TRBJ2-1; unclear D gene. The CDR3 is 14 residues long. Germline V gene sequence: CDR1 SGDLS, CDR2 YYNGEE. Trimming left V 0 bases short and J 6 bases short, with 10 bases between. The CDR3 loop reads CASSVDSNANEQFF. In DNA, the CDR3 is TGTGCCAGCAGCGTAGACAGCAACGCCAATGAGCAGTTCTTC.

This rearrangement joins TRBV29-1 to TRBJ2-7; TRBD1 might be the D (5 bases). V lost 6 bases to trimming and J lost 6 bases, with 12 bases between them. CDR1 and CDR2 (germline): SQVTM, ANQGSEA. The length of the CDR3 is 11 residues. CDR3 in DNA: TGCAGCGTGCCCCAGGGTAGCGAGCAGTACTTC. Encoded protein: CSVPQGSEQYF.

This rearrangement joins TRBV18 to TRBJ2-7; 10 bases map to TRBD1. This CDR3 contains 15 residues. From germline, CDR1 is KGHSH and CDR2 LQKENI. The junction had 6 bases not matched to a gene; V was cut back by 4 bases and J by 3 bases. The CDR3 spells CASSLGQGSHYEQYF. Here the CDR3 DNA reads TGTGCCAGCTCACTGGGACAGGGGAGCCACTACGAGCAGTACTTC.

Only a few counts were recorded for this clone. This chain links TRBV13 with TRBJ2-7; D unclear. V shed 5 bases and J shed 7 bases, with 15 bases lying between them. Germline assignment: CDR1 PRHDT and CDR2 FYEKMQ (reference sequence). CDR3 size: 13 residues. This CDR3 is CASSPVRLREQYF. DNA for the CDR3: TGTGCCAGCAGCCCAGTTCGTCTGCGGGAGCAGTACTTC.